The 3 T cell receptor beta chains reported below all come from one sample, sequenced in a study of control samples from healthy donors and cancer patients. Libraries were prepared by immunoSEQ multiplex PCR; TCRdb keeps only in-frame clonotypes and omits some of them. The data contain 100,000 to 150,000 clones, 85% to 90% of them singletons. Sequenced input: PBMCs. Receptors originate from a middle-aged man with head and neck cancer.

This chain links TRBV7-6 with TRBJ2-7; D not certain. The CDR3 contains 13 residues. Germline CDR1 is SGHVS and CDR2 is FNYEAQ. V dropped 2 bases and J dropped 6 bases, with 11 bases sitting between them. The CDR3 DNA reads TGTGCCAGCAGCTTATCTTCAGGCTCCGAGCAGTACTTC. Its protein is CASSLSSGSEQYF.

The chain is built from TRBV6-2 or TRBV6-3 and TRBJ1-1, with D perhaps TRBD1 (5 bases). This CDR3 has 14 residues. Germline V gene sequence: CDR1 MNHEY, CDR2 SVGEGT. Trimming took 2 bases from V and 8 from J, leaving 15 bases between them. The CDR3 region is CASSYLTTAREAFF. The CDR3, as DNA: TGTGCCAGCAGTTACCTTACGACAGCGAGAGAAGCTTTCTTT.

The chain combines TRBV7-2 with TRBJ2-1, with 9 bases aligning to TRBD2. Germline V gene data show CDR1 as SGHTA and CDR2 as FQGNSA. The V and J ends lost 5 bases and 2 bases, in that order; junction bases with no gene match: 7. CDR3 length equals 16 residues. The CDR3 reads CASSLQAGGTYNEQFF. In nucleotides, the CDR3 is TGTGCCAGCAGCCTTCAAGCGGGGGGAACCTACAATGAGCAGTTCTTC. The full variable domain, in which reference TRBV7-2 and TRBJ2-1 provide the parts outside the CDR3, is GAGVSQSPSNKVTEKGKDVELRCDPISGHTALYWYRQSLGQGLEFLIYFQGNSAPDKSGLPSDRFSAERTGGSVSTLTIQRTQQEDSAVYLCASSLQAGGTYNEQFFGPGTRLTVL.